This passage covers 23 T cell receptor beta chains from one sample sequenced in a study of control samples from healthy donors and cancer patients. TCRdb's table, derived via immunoSEQ multiplex PCR, lists solely in-frame clones and lacks some. This table holds 150,000 to 200,000 clones, more than 80% found once. The sample consisted of blood. These receptor sequences come from a man aged 30-40 years in good health.

In this sample, this clone turned up once. The rearrangement joins TRBV6-6 to TRBJ2-2; D might be TRBD2 (6 bases). From germline, CDR1 is MNHNY and CDR2 SVGAGI (reference sequence). The CDR3 length is 15 residues. V was pared by 2 bases and J by 3 bases, with 10 bases between. The CDR3 nucleotides are TGTGCCAGCAGTTACGCGGGACGGGACACCGGGGAGCTGTTTTTT. Translated: CASSYAGRDTGELFF.

About this clone itself: The junction shows a germline mismatch at one end, possibly a read error. V gene TRBV9 combines with J gene TRBJ2-1; D might be TRBD2 (6 bases). The CDR3 is 15 amino acids. Per the germline V gene, CDR1 is SGDLS and CDR2 is YYNGEE. This chain's CDR3 is CAGSGGTDSYNEQFF. DNA of the CDR3: TGTGCCGGCAGCGGCGGGACGGACTCCTACAATGAGCAGTTCTTC.

V and J are TRBV21-1 and TRBJ2-1. TRBV21-1 is labeled a pseudogene. This CDR3 region has 11 residues. The DNA for the CDR3 is TGTGCCAACCCGTGGGGTTATGAGCAGTTCTTC. The encoded protein is CANPWGYEQFF.

This rearrangement joins TRBV5-1 to TRBJ2-3; 8 bases agree with TRBD2. Germline values: CDR1 SGHRS, CDR2 YFSETQ. V gave up 0 bases and J gave up 3 bases; unmatched junction bases: 6. The CDR3 covers 16 residues. CDR3 in DNA: TGCGCCAGCAGCTTGGGAGGGACTAGTGTGACAGATACGCAGTATTTT. It specifies CASSLGGTSVTDTQYF.

V usage is TRBV24-1 and J usage is TRBJ2-1; 7 nucleotides match TRBD1. With V trimmed by 0 bases and J by 6 bases, 7 bases remained unmatched. The germline gives CDR1 KGHDR, CDR2 SFDVKD. The CDR3 spans 16 residues. The CDR3 bases are TGTGCCACCAGTGATTTGAAGGGGGCCGGCCTCAATGAGCAGTTCTTC. Amino acids: CATSDLKGAGLNEQFF.

J is TRBJ2-6 and V is TRBV19; D is unclear. Germline CDR1 is LNHDA and CDR2 is SQIVND (reference sequence). Trimming removed 3 bases from V and 1 base from J, with 4 bases in between. This CDR3 is 14 amino acids long. CDR3 DNA: TGTGCCAGTAGTATGTGGTCTGGGGCCAACGTCCTGACTTTC. Translation: CASSMWSGANVLTF.

The chain combines TRBV19 with TRBJ1-5; D ambiguous. The V end was cut by 3 bases, the J end by 0 bases, with 9 bases between. The CDR3 consists of 15 residues. Per the germline V gene, CDR1 is LNHDA and CDR2 is SQIVND (reference sequence). The CDR3 protein is CASSIEAYSNQPQHF. CDR3 nucleotides: TGTGCCAGTAGTATCGAGGCCTATAGCAATCAGCCCCAGCATTTT.

The chain has TRBV24-1 and TRBJ2-2, with TRBD2 as a possible D gene (5 bases). CDR1 KGHDR and CDR2 SFDVKD come from the germline V gene. With 5 bases removed from V and 6 bases from J, the gap between germline ends came to 12 bases. The CDR3 has 14 amino acids. CDR3 DNA: TGTGCCACCAGTGGGGGTGCGGGTTCCGGGGAGCTGTTTTTT. This codes for CATSGGAGSGELFF.

The chain uses TRBV15 and TRBJ2-3; a possible D gene is TRBD2 (7 bases). There are 19 residues in the CDR3. V lost 1 base and J lost 1, with 21 bases in between. CDR1 and CDR2 from the germline V gene are LNHNV and YYDKDF (reference sequence). The CDR3 loop is CATSRARSGGGRGTDTQYF. In DNA, the CDR3 is TGTGCCACCAGCAGAGCCCGATCTGGGGGGGGGCGGGGCACAGATACGCAGTATTTT. The full variable domain, its missing parts supplied by reference TRBV15 and TRBJ2-3, is DAMVIQNPRYQVTQFGKPVTLSCSQTLNHNVMYWYQQKSSQAPKLLFHYYDKDFNNEADTPDNFQSRRPNTSFCFLDIRSPGLGDTAMYLCATSRARSGGGRGTDTQYFGPGTRLTVL.

Here the CDR3 reads CASSPRQGDNEQFF. The CDR3 bases are TGTGCCAGCTCACCGAGACAGGGGGACAATGAGCAGTTCTTC. This sequence joins TRBV18 and TRBJ2-1, with 9 nucleotides matching TRBD1. This CDR3 is 14 amino acids long. V shed 3 bases and J 5 bases; nucleotides not matched to a gene: 2. Germline lookup yields CDR1 KGHSH and CDR2 LQKENI. The full variable domain, its missing parts supplied by reference TRBV18 and TRBJ2-1, is NAGVMQNPRHLVRRRGQEARLRCSPMKGHSHVYWYRQLPEEGLKFMVYLQKENIIDESGMPKERFSAEFPKEGPSILRIQQVVRGDSAAYFCASSPRQGDNEQFFGPGTRLTVL.

This sequence joins TRBV19 and TRBJ2-6, with 7 bases fitting TRBD2. Germline loops: CDR1 LNHDA, CDR2 SQIVND (reference sequence). This CDR3 has 16 amino acids. V lost 6 bases, J lost 2 bases, and 7 bases stayed unmatched. The CDR3 nucleotides read TGTGCCAGTAGGGGCCTAGCGGAGACTGGGGCCAACGTCCTGACTTTC. The encoded protein is CASRGLAETGANVLTF.

The rearrangement joins TRBV7-2 to TRBJ2-3, with TRBD2 identical over 12 bases. Germline V gene data show CDR1 as SGHTA and CDR2 as FQGNSA. The CDR3 runs 15 residues. V shed 5 bases and J 7 bases; nucleotides not matched to a gene: 7. CDR3 amino acids: CASSLTSGRMNTQYF. CDR3 in DNA: TGTGCCAGCAGCCTAACTAGCGGGAGGATGAATACGCAGTATTTT.

The chain joins TRBV18 to TRBJ1-4; no definite D call. The CDR3 runs to 12 residues. CDR1 KGHSH and CDR2 LQKENI come from the germline V gene. V was shortened by 2 bases and J by 6 bases, with 4 bases between the two germline ends. CDR3 DNA sequence: TGTGCCAGCTCACCAAGGGATGAAAAACTGTTTTTT. As protein: CASSPRDEKLFF.

In this sample, this clone turned up a few times. The rearrangement joins TRBV6-5 to TRBJ1-2; 7 bases align to TRBD1. The junction had 5 bases not matched to a gene; V was cut back by 7 bases and J by 3 bases. The CDR3 covers 13 residues. Germline V lookup: CDR1 MNHEY, CDR2 SVGAGI. The CDR3 DNA reads as TGTGCCAGCACCCGTACAGGGGACTATGGCTACACCTTC. Amino acid sequence: CASTRTGDYGYTF.

Only one count was recorded for this clone. This sequence joins TRBV5-1 and TRBJ1-1, with 9 bases that match TRBD1. The ends lost 4 bases at V and 3 bases at J; junction bases unmatched: 4. CDR1 is SGHRS, CDR2 YFSETQ, per germline. CDR3 size: 14 residues. CDR3 residues: CASSGQGQDTEAFF. Here the CDR3 DNA reads TGCGCCAGCAGCGGACAGGGGCAGGACACTGAAGCTTTCTTT.

Written as DNA, the CDR3 is TGTGCCAGCTCACCGGCGAGCGGGGAGCTGTTTTTT. Amino acids: CASSPASGELFF. The chain carries TRBV18 and TRBJ2-2; D not certain. The germline gives CDR1 KGHSH, CDR2 LQKENI. The CDR3 contains 12 residues. V lost 3 bases and J 7 bases, leaving 6 bases between the germline ends.

The chain combines TRBV29-1 with TRBJ1-2, with D hard to call. V lost 6 bases to trimming and J lost 4 bases, with 21 bases between them. Germline V gene data show CDR1 as SQVTM and CDR2 as ANQGSEA. The CDR3 totals 15 residues. CDR3 loop: CSVPYGSSLGYGYTF. The CDR3 DNA is TGCAGCGTCCCGTACGGATCGAGCCTGGGCTATGGCTACACCTTC. Full variable domain (outside the CDR3, taken from reference TRBV29-1 and TRBJ1-2): SAVISQKPSRDICQRGTSLTIQCQVDSQVTMMFWYRQQPGQSLTLIATANQGSEATYESGFVIDKFPISRPNLTFSTLTVSNMSPEDSSIYLCSVPYGSSLGYGYTFGSGTRLTVV.

The V and J genes are TRBV14 and TRBJ2-1; TRBD2 agrees at 12 bases. This CDR3 contains 16 residues. Trimming removed 2 bases from V and 8 bases from J; junction bases left unmatched: 7. The germline gives CDR1 SGHDN, CDR2 FVKESK. The CDR3 DNA follows: TGTGCCAGCAGCCAACTAGCGGGGGGGCTTAGCGATGAGCAGTTCTTC. Its protein is CASSQLAGGLSDEQFF.

V usage is TRBV5-6 and J usage is TRBJ2-5; weak D call: TRBD1 (6 bases). The germline CDR1 and CDR2 sequences are SGHDT and YYEEEE. The CDR3 loop spans 14 amino acids. Deletions cut 3 bases from V and 4 bases from J, with 13 bases between. In DNA, the CDR3 is TGTGCCAGCAGCTCTTGGGCCAGGGGAGAGACCCAGTACTTC. It specifies CASSSWARGETQYF.

The chain uses TRBV9 and TRBJ2-1; TRBD2 aligns across 7 bases. J gave up 4 bases and V 1 base, and 8 bases lay outside the gene matches. The CDR3 spans 16 residues. Germline lookup yields CDR1 SGDLS and CDR2 YYNGEE. This chain's CDR3 is CASSVRAGVGYNEQFF. CDR3 bases: TGTGCCAGCAGCGTAAGGGCGGGAGTAGGTTACAATGAGCAGTTCTTC.

This sequence joins TRBV19 and TRBJ1-5, with 12 bases lining up with TRBD1. There are 14 residues in the CDR3. J gave up 9 bases and V 5 bases, and 5 bases lay outside the gene matches. CDR1 is LNHDA and CDR2 is SQIVND in the germline V gene (reference sequence). The DNA for the CDR3 is TGTGCCAGTAGTCCCCGGGACAGGGGGCTGCCCCAGCATTTT. Translated: CASSPRDRGLPQHF. Full variable domain (rest looked up from reference TRBV19 and TRBJ1-5): DGGITQSPKYLFRKEGQNVTLSCEQNLNHDAMYWYRQDPGQGLRLIYYSQIVNDFQKGDIAEGYSVSREKKESFPLTVTSAQKNPTAFYLCASSPRDRGLPQHFGDGTRLSIL.

The rearrangement joins TRBV29-1 to TRBJ2-5; D remains unclear. There are 13 residues in the CDR3. From germline, CDR1 is SQVTM and CDR2 ANQGSEA. V lost 2 bases, J lost 7 bases, and 14 bases lay in between. The CDR3 nucleotides read TGCAGCGTTGAATCACCTAGATCTGGGACCCAGTACTTC. Translated, it gives CSVESPRSGTQYF.

V usage is TRBV6-5 and J usage is TRBJ1-3, with 7 bases that match TRBD1. Looked up from germline, CDR1 is MNHEY and CDR2 is SVGAGI. CDR3 length: 15 residues. V was clipped by 6 bases and J by 0 bases; unmatched bases: 5. CDR3 amino acids: CASSPAGGSGNTIYF. CDR3 in DNA: TGTGCCAGCAGCCCGGCAGGGGGCTCTGGAAACACCATATATTTT.